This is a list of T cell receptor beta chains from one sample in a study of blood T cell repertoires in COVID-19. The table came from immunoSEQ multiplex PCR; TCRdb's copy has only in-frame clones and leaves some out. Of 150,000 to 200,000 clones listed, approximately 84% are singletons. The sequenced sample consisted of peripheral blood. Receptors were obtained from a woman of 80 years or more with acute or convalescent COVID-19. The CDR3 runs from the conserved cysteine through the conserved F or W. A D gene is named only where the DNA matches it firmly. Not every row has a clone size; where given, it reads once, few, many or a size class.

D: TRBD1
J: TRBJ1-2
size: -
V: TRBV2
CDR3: CASNPGQSNYGYTF
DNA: TGTGCCAGCAACCCGGGACAGTCTAACTATGGCTACACCTTC

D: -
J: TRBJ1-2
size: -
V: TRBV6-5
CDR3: CASRRGGSQSYGYTF
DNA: TGTGCCAGCCGACGGGGAGGGAGCCAAAGCTATGGCTACACCTTC

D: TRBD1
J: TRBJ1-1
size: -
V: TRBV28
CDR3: CASRSQDRLNTEAFF
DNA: TGTGCCAGCAGATCACAGGACAGGTTGAACACTGAAGCTTTCTTT

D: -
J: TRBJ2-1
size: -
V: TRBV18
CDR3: CASSLNRYNEQFF
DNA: TGTGCCAGCTCACTCAACAGATACAATGAGCAGTTCTTC

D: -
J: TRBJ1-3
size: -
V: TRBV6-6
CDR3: CASSLPGANTIYF
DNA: TGTGCCAGCAGCCTCCCAGGGGCTAACACCATATATTTT

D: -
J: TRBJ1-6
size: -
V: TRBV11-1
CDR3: CASSGGAQNSPLHF
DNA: TGTGCCAGCAGCGGGGGGGCACAGAATTCACCCCTCCACTTT

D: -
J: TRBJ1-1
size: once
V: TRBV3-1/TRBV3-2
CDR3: CASSQGVEGGAFF
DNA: TGTGCCAGCAGCCAAGGGGTGGAAGGGGGAGCTTTCTTT

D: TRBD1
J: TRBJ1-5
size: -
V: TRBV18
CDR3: CASSPQGAYQPQHF
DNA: TGTGCCAGCTCACCACAGGGGGCATATCAGCCCCAGCATTTT

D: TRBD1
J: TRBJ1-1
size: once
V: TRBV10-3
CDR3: CAARGGTGGTSAEAFF
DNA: TGTGCCGCCAGGGGAGGGACAGGGGGAACGAGCGCTGAAGCTTTCTTT

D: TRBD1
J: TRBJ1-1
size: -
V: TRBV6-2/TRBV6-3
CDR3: CASSYSDRGQRAVTEAFF
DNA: TGTGCCAGCAGTTACTCGGACAGGGGGCAACGGGCAGTCACTGAAGCTTTCTTT

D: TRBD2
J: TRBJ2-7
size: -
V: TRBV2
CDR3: CASILSAGGYEQYF
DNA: TGTGCCAGCATCCTGTCGGCGGGGGGTTACGAGCAGTACTTC

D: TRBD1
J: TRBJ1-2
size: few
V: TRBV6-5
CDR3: CASKIEGRGLGGYTF
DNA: TGTGCCAGCAAGATCGAAGGCAGGGGGCTTGGTGGCTACACCTTC

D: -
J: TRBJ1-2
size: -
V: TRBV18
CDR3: CASSPQEGSLSGYTF
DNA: TGTGCCAGCTCACCACAAGAGGGCAGTCTATCTGGCTACACCTTC

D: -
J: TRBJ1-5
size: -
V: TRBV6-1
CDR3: CASSERQPQHF
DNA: TGTGCCAGCAGTGAACGTCAGCCCCAGCATTTT

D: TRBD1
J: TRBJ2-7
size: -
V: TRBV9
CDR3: CASSGGTGLGYEQYF
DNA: TGTGCCAGCAGCGGGGGGACAGGACTGGGCTACGAGCAGTACTTC

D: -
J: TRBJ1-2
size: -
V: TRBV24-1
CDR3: CATSRTANYGYTF
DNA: TGTGCCACCAGCAGGACAGCTAACTATGGCTACACCTTC

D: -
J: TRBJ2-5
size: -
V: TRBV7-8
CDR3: CASSPGTWQETQYF
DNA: TGTGCCAGCAGCCCCGGGACATGGCAAGAGACCCAGTACTTC

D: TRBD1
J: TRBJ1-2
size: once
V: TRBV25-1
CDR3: CASSGDRGNYGYTF
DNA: TGTGCCAGCAGTGGGGACAGGGGGAACTATGGCTACACCTTC

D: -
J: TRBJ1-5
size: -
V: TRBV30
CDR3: CAWSLQAHNQPQHF
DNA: TGTGCCTGGAGTTTGCAGGCTCACAATCAGCCCCAGCATTTT

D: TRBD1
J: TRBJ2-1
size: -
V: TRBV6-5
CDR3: CASRPQGVTYNEQFF
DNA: TGTGCCAGCAGGCCACAGGGGGTGACCTACAATGAGCAGTTCTTC

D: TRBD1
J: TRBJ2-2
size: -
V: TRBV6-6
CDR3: CASQGNRGMVSGELFF
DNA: TGTGCCAGCCAGGGGAACAGGGGAATGGTTAGCGGGGAGCTGTTTTTT

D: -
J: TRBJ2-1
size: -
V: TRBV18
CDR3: CASSLLDISYNEQFF
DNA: TGTGCCAGCTCACTGTTAGACATCTCCTACAATGAGCAGTTCTTC

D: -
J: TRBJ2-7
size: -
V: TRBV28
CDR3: CASRDDSTYEQYF
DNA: TGTGCCAGCAGAGATGACAGTACCTACGAGCAGTACTTC

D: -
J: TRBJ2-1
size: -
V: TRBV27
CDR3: CASSLTGYSYNEQFF
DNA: TGTGCCAGCAGTTTGACAGGCTATTCCTACAATGAGCAGTTCTTC

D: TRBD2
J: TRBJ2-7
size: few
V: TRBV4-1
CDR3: CASSETSGESYEQYF
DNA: TGCGCCAGCAGCGAGACTAGCGGGGAATCCTACGAGCAGTACTTC

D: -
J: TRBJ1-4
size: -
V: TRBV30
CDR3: CAWSPTDDNEKLFF
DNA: TGTGCCTGGAGCCCGACAGACGATAATGAAAAACTGTTTTTT

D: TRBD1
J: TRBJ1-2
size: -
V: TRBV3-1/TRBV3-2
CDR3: CASSPQGALTIGYTF
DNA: TGTGCCAGCAGCCCACAGGGGGCCTTAACTATTGGCTACACCTTC

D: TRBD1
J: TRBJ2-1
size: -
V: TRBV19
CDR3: CASSTYRGTAMGDEQFF
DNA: TGTGCCAGTAGCACTTACAGGGGAACCGCTATGGGGGATGAGCAGTTCTTC

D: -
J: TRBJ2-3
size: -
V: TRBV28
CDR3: CASSSPGDGDQDTQYF
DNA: TGTGCCAGCAGTTCCCCAGGGGACGGGGACCAAGATACGCAGTATTTT

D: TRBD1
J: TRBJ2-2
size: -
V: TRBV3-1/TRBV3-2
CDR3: CASSQERTGRNTGELFF
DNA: TGTGCCAGCAGCCAAGAGAGGACAGGGCGAAACACCGGGGAGCTGTTTTTT

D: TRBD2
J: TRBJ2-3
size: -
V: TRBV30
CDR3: CAWVQTTSGRPYF
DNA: TGTGCCTGGGTGCAAACGACTAGCGGGAGGCCGTATTTT

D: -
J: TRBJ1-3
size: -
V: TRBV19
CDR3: CASSGLPSGNTIYF
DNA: TGTGCCAGTTCAGGGCTGCCCTCTGGAAACACCATATATTTT

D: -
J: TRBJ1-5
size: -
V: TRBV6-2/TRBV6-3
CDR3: CASSVQGQNQPQHF
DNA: TGTGCCAGCAGCGTACAGGGCCAGAATCAGCCCCAGCATTTT

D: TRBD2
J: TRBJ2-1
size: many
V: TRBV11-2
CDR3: CASSFIISGGNYNEQFF
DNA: TGTGCCAGCAGCTTCATCATCAGCGGGGGGAACTACAATGAGCAGTTCTTC

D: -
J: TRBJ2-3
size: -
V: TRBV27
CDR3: CASSLRTDTQYF
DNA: TGTGCCAGCAGTCTCCGCACAGATACGCAGTATTTT

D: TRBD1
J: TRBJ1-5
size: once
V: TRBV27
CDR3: CASRVSQGSQPQHF
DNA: TGTGCCAGCCGGGTTTCACAGGGGAGTCAGCCCCAGCATTTT

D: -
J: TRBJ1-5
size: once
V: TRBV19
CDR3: CASTPGGQYNQPQHF
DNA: TGTGCCAGTACCCCCGGGGGGCAGTACAATCAGCCCCAGCATTTT

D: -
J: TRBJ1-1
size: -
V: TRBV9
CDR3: CASSVVPDTEAFF
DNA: TGTGCCAGCAGCGTAGTGCCAGACACTGAAGCTTTCTTT

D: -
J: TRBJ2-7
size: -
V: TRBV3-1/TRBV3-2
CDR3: CASSQATEQYF
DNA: TGTGCCAGCAGCCAAGCGACTGAGCAGTACTTC

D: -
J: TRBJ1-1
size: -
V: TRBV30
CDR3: CAGAQGMTEAFF
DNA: TGTGCCGGAGCCCAGGGGATGACTGAAGCTTTCTTT

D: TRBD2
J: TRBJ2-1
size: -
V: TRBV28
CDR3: CASSLRTSGSYEQFF
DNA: TGTGCCAGCAGCCTACGGACTAGCGGGAGTTATGAGCAGTTCTTC

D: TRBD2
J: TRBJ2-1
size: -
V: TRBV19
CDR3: CASSSWGLAGVNFYNEQFF
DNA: TGTGCCAGTAGTTCCTGGGGACTAGCGGGAGTTAATTTCTACAATGAGCAGTTCTTC